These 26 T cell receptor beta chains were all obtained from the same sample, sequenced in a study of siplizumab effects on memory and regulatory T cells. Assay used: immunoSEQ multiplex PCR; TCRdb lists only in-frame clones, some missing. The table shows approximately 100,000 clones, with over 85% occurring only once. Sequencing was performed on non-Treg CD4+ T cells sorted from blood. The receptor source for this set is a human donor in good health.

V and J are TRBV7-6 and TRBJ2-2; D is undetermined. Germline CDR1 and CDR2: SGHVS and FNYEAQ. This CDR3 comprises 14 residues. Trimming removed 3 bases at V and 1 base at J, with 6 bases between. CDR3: CASSLRWNTGELFF. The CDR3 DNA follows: TGTGCCAGCAGCTTGAGATGGAACACCGGGGAGCTGTTTTTT.

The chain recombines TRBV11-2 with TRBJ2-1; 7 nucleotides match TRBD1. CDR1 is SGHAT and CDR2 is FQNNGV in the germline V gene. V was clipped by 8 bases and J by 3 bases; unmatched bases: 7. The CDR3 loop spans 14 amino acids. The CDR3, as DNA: TGTGCCAGCGAACAGGGGATGAGCTACAATGAGCAGTTCTTC. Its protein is CASEQGMSYNEQFF.

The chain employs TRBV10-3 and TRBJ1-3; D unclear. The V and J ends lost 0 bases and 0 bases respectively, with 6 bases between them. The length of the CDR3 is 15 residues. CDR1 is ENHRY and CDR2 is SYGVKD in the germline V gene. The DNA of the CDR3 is TGTGCCATCAGTGAGTCGGGATCCTCTGGAAACACCATATATTTT. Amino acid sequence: CAISESGSSGNTIYF.

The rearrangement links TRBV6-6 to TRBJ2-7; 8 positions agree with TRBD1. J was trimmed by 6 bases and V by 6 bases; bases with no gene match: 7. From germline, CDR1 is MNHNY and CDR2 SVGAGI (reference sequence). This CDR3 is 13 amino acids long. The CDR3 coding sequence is TGTGCCAGCAGACAGACAGGGGTGGGCGAGCAGTACTTC. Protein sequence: CASRQTGVGEQYF.

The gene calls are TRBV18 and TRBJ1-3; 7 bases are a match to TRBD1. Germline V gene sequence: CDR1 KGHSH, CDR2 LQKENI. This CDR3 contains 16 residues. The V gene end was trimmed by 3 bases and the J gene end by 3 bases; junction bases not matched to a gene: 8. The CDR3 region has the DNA TGTGCCAGCTCACCCCCCCGTGACAGGGTTGGAAACACCATATATTTT. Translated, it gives CASSPPRDRVGNTIYF.

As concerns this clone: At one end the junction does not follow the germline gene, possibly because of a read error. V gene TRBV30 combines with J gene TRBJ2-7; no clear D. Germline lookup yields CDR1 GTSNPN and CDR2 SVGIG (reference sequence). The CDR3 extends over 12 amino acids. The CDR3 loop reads CAWSVDSNEQYF. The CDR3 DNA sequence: TGTGCCTGGAGTGTAGACTCCAACGAGCAGTACTTC.

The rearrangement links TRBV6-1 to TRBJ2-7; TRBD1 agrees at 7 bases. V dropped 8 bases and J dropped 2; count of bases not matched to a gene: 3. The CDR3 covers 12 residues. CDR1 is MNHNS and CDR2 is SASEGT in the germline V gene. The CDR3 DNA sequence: TGTGCCAGCCAGGGACAGACCTACGAGCAGTACTTC. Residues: CASQGQTYEQYF.

CDR3 sequence reads: CASSAKGLGLRETQYF. In nucleotides, the CDR3 is TGTGCCAGCAGCGCCAAGGGACTAGGATTACGAGAGACCCAGTACTTC. The chain recombines TRBV7-9 with TRBJ2-5; 8 positions agree with TRBD2. The V segment lost 5 bases and the J segment 4 bases; nucleotides outside the gene matches: 12. This CDR3 has 16 amino acids. Per germline, CDR1 SEHNR and CDR2 FQNEAQ (reference sequence).

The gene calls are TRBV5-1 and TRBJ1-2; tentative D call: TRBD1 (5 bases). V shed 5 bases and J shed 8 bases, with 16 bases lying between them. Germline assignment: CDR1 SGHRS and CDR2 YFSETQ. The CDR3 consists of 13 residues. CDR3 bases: TGCGCCAGCAGAGCGCCGGCGGGGGTAGGCTACACCTTC. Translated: CASRAPAGVGYTF.

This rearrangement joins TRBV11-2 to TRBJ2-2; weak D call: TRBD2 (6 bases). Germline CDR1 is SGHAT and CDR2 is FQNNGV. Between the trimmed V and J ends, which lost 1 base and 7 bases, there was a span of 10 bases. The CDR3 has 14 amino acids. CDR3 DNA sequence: TGTGCCAGCAGCTTAGTGGGGGGAAGCGGGGAGCTGTTTTTT. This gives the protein CASSLVGGSGELFF.

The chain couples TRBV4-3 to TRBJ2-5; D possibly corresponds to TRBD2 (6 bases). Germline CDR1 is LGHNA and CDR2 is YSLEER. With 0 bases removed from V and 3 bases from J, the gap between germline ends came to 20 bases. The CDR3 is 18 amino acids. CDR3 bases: TGCGCCAGCAGCCAAGACCTATCGACCGGGACTTTAAAAGAGACCCAGTACTTC. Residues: CASSQDLSTGTLKETQYF.

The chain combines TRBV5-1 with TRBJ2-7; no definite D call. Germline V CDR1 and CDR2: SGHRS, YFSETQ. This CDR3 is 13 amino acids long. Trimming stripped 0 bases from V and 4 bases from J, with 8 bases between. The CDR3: CASSLALVYEQYF. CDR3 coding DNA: TGCGCCAGCAGCTTGGCATTGGTATACGAGCAGTACTTC.

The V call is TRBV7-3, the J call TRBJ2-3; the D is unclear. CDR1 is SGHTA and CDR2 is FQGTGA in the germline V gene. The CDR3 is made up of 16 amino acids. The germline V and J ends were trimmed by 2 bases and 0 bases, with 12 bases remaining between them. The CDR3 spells CASSLFPSTSTDTQYF. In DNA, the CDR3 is TGTGCCAGCAGCTTATTCCCCTCGACTAGCACAGATACGCAGTATTTT.

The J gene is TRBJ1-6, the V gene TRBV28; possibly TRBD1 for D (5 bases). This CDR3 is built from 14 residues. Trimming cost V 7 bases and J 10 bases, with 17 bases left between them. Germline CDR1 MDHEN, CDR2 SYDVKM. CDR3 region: CASTPSRVRSPLHF. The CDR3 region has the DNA TGTGCCAGCACCCCGAGCAGGGTACGGTCACCCCTCCACTTT.

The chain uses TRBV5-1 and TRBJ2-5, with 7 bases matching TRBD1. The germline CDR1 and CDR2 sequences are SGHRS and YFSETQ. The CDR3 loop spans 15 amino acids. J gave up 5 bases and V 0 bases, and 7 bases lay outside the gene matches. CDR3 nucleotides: TGCGCCAGCAGCTTGGGACAGGGAGCAAGGGAGACCCAGTACTTC. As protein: CASSLGQGARETQYF.

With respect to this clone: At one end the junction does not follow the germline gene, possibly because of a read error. DNA for the CDR3: TGCGCCAGCAGTCTCCGGACGGGGGGGCTTAACACCGGAGAGCTGTTTTTT. The encoded protein is CASSLRTGGLNTGELFF. The V gene is TRBV10-2, the J gene TRBJ2-2; 8 bases agree with TRBD2. From germline, CDR1 is WSHSY and CDR2 SAAADI. The CDR3 spans 17 residues.

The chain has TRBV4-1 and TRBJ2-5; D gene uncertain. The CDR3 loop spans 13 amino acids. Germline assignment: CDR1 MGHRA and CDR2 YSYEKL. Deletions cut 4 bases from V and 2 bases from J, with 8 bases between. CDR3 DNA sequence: TGCGCCAGCAGCCTAGGACCGCAAGAGACCCAGTACTTC. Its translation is CASSLGPQETQYF.

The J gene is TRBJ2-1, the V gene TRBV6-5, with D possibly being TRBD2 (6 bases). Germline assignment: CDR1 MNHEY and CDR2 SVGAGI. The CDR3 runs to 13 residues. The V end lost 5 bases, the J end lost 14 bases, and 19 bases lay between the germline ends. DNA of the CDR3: TGTGCCAGCAGTACGGGACTCGTTATGGGAGAGTTCTTC. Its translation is CASSTGLVMGEFF.

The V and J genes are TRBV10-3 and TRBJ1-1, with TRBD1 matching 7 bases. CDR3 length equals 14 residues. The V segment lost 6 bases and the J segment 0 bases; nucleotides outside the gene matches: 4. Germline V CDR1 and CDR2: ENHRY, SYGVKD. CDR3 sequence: CAIRITGVNTEAFF. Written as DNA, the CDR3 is TGTGCCATCAGAATTACAGGGGTGAACACTGAAGCTTTCTTT.

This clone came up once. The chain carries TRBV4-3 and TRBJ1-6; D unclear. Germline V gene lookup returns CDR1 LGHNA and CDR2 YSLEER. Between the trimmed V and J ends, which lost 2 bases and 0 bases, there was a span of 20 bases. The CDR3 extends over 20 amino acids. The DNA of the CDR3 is TGCGCCAGCAGCCAACTCCTAGGATCGGCAGGCAGCTCCTATAATTCACCCCTCCACTTT. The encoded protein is CASSQLLGSAGSSYNSPLHF.

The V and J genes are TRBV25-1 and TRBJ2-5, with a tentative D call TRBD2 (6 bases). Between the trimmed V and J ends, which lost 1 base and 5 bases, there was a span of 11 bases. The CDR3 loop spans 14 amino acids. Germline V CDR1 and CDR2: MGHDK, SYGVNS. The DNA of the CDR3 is TGTGCCAGCAGTGAATGGGCGGAGGGCGAGACCCAGTACTTC. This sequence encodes CASSEWAEGETQYF.

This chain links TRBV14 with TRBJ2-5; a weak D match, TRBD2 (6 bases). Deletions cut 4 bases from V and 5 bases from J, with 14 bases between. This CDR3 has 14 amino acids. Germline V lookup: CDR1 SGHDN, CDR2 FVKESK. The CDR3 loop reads CASSRKLARETQYF. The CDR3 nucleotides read TGTGCCAGCAGCCGCAAACTAGCTCGGGAGACCCAGTACTTC.

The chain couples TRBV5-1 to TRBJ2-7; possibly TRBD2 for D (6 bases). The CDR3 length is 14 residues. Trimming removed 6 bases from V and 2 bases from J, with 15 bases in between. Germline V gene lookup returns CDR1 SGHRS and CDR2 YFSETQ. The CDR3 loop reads CASTYGTSTYEQYF. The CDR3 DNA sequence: TGCGCCAGCACCTACGGGACTTCTACCTACGAGCAGTACTTC.

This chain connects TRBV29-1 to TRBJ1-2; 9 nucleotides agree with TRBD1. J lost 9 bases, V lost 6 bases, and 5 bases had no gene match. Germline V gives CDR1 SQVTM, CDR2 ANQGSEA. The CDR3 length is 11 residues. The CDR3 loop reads CSVRDRDSYTF. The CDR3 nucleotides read TGCAGCGTCCGGGACAGGGATAGCTACACCTTC.

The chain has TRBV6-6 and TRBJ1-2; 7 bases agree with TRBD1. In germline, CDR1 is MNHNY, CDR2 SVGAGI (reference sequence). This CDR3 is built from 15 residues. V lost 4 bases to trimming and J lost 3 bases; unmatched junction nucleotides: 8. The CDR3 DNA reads TGTGCCAGCAGTTGGTCAGACAGGGCCCACTATGGCTACACCTTC. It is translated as CASSWSDRAHYGYTF.

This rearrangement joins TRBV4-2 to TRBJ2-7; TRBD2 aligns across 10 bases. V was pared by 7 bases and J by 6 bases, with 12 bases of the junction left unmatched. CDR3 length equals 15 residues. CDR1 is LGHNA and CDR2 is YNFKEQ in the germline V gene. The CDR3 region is CASTNAGVAGGEQYF. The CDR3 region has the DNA TGTGCCAGCACGAACGCGGGGGTAGCGGGGGGCGAGCAGTACTTC.